Sequencing of this T cell receptor (beta chain) was carried out in a study of blood T cell repertoires in COVID-19. The CDR3 sequence is 15 residues long. Germline loops: CDR1 LNHNV, CDR2 YYDKDF (reference sequence). Trimming stripped 2 bases from V and 1 base from J, with 6 bases between. The repertoire was sequenced with immunoSEQ multiplex PCR; TCRdb's copy has only in-frame clones and lacks some. The sample carries 250,000 to 350,000 clones, approximately 93% recorded once. This clone was observed a handful of times. Seattle-derived patients entered the study during active infection and were followed longitudinally.

The rearrangement links TRBV15 to TRBJ2-6, with a tentative D call TRBD1 (6 bases). Input material: peripheral blood. This clonotype was sampled from a woman aged 25-40 years with COVID-19, enrolled during active disease. DNA of the CDR3: TGTGCCACCAGCAGACAGGGGTCTGGGGCCAACGTCCTGACTTTC. It translates to CATSRQGSGANVLTF.